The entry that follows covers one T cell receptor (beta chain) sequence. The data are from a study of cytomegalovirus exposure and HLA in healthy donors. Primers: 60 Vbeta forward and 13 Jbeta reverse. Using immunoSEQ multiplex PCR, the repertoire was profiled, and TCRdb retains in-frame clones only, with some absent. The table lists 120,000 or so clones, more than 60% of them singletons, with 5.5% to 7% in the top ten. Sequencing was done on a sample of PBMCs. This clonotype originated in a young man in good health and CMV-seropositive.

The CDR3 sequence: CASSQTGGYGYTF. As DNA, the CDR3 is TGTGCCAGCAGCCAGACAGGGGGCTATGGCTACACCTTC. The chain employs TRBV7-9 and TRBJ1-2; 9 nucleotides align to TRBD1. The CDR3 is 13 residues long. Germline V gene sequence: CDR1 SEHNR, CDR2 FQNEAQ (reference sequence). V shed 5 bases, J shed 4 bases, and the junction held 2 bases outside the gene matches. The whole variable domain, remainder taken from reference TRBV7-9 and TRBJ1-2, is DTGVSQNPRHKITKRGQNVTFRCDPISEHNRLYWYRQTLGQGPEFLTYFQNEAQLEKSRLLSDRFSAERPKGSFSTLEIQRTEQGDSAMYLCASSQTGGYGYTFGSGTRLTVV.